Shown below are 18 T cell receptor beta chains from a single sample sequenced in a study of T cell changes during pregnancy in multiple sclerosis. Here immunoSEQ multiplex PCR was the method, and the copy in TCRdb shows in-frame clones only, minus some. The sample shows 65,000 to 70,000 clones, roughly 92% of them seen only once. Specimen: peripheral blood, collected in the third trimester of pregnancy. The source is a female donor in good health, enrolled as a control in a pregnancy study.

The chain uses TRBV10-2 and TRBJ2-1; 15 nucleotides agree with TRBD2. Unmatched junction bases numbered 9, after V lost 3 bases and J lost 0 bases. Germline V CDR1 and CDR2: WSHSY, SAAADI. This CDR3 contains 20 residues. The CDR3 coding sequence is TGCGCCAGCAGTGACCGTCCGGGACTAGCGGGGGGTAGCTCCTACAATGAGCAGTTCTTC. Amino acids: CASSDRPGLAGGSSYNEQFF.

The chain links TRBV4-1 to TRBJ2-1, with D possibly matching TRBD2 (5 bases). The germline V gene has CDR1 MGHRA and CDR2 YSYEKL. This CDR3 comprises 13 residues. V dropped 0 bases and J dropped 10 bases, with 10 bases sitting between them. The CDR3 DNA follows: TGCGCCAGCAGCCAAGATGAGGGTTGGGAGCAGTTCTTC. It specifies CASSQDEGWEQFF.

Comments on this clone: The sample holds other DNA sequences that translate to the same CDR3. The CDR3 here is CASSEGPYGYTF. The CDR3 coding sequence is TGTGCCAGCTCAGAGGGCCCCTATGGCTACACCTTC. The chain employs TRBV18 and TRBJ1-2; D gene unclear. This CDR3 comprises 12 residues. The germline V and J ends were trimmed by 5 bases and 4 bases, with 8 bases remaining between them. Germline-derived CDR1 and CDR2 are KGHSH and LQKENI.

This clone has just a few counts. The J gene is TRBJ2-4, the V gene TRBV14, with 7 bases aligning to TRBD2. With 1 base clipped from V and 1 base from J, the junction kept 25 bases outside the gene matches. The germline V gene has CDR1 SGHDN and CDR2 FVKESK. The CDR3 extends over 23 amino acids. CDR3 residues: CASSQGGGRADRRKGRAKNIQYF. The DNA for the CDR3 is TGTGCCAGCAGCCAAGGGGGTGGGAGGGCGGACCGAAGGAAGGGGAGGGCCAAAAACATTCAGTACTTC. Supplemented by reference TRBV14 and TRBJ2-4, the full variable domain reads EAGVTQFPSHSVIEKGQTVTLRCDPISGHDNLYWYRRVMGKEIKFLLHFVKESKQDESGMPNNRFLAERTGGTYSTLKVQPAELEDSGVYFCASSQGGGRADRRKGRAKNIQYFGAGTRLSVL.

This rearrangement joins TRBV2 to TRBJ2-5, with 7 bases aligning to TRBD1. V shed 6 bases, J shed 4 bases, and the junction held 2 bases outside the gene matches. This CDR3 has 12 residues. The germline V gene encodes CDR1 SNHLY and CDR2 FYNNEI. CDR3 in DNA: TGTGCCAGCAGATGGACAGGAGAGACCCAGTACTTC. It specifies CASRWTGETQYF.

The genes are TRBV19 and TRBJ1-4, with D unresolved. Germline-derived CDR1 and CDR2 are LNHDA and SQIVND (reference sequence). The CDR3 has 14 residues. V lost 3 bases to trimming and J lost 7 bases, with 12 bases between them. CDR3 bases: TGTGCCAGTAGTATTTTCCAGGAGGGTGAAAAACTGTTTTTT. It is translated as CASSIFQEGEKLFF.

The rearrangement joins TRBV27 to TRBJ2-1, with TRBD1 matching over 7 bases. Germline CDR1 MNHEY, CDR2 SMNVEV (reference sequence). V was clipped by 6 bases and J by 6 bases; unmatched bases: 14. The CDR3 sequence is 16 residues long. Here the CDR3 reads CASRYTGTATFNEQFF. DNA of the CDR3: TGTGCCAGCAGATATACCGGGACAGCCACCTTCAATGAGCAGTTCTTC.

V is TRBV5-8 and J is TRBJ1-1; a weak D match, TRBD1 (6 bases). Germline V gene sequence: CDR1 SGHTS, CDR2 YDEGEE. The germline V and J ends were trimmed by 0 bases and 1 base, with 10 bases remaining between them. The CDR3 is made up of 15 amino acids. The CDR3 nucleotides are TGTGCCAGCAGCTTGGGACAGGAAGGGAACACTGAAGCTTTCTTT. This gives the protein CASSLGQEGNTEAFF.

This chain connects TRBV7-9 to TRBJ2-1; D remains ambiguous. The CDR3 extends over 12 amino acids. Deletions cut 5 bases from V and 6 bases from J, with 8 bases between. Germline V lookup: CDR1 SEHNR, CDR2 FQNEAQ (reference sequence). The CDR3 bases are TGTGCCAGCAGCCCTCTAAGCAATGAGCAGTTCTTC. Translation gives CASSPLSNEQFF.

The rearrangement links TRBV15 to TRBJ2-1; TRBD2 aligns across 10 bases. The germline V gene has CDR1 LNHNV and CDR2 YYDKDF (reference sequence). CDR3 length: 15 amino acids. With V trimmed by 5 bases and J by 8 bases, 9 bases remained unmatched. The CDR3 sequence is CATSGWGAGGDEQFF. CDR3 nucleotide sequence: TGTGCCACCAGCGGCTGGGGAGCGGGAGGGGATGAGCAGTTCTTC.

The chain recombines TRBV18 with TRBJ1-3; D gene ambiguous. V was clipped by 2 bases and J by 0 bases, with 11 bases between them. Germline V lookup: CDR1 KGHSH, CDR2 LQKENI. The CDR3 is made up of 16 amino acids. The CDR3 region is CASSPSSRGSGNTIYF. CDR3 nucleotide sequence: TGTGCCAGCTCACCAAGCTCCCGGGGCTCTGGAAACACCATATATTTT.

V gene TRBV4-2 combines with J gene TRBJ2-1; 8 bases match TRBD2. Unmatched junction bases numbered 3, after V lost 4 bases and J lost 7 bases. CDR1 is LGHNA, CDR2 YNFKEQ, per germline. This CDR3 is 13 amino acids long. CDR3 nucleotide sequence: TGTGCCAGCAGCCCCACGGGAGGGAATGAGCAGTTCTTC. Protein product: CASSPTGGNEQFF.

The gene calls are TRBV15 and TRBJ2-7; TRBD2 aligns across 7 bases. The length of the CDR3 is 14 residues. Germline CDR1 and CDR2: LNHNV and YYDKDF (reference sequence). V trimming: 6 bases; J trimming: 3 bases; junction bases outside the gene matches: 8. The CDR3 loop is CATSGGGGSYEQYF. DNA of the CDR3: TGTGCCACCAGTGGAGGAGGCGGGAGCTACGAGCAGTACTTC.

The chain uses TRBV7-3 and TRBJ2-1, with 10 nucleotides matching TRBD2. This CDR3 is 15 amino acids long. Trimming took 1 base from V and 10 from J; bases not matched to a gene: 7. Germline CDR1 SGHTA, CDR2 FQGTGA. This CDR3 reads CASSLNLAGVQEQFF. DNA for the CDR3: TGTGCCAGCAGCTTAAACCTAGCGGGAGTTCAAGAGCAGTTCTTC.

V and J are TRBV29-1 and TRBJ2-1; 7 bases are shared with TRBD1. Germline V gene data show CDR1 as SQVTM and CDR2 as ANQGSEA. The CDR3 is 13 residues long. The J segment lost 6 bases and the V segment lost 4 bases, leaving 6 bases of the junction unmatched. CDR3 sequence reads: CSVGQGTRNEQFF. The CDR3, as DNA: TGCAGCGTTGGACAGGGAACGCGCAATGAGCAGTTCTTC.

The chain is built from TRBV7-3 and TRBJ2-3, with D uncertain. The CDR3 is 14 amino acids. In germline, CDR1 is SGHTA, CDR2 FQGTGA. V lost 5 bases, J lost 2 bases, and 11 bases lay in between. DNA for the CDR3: TGTGCCAGCAGCCGCTCTAGGTTCACAGATACGCAGTATTTT. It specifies CASSRSRFTDTQYF. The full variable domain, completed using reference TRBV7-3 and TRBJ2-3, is GAGVSQTPSNKVTEKGKYVELRCDPISGHTALYWYRQSLGQGPEFLIYFQGTGAADDSGLPNDRFFAVRPEGSVSTLKIQRTERGDSAVYLCASSRSRFTDTQYFGPGTRLTVL.

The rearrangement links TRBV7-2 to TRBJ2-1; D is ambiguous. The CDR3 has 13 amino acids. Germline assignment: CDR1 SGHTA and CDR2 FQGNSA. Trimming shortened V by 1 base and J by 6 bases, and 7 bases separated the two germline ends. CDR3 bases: TGTGCCAGCAGCTTAGAACACCGCAATGAGCAGTTCTTC. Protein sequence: CASSLEHRNEQFF.

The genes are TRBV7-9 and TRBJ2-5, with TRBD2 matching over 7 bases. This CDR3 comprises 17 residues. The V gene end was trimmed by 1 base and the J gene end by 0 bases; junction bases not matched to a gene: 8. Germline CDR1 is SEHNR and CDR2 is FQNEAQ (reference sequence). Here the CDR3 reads CASSLVQSGAYQETQYF. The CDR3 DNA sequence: TGTGCCAGCAGCTTAGTACAGAGCGGGGCATACCAAGAGACCCAGTACTTC.